The 29 T cell receptor beta chains in this list originate from one sample, sequenced in a study of tumor-infiltrating lymphocytes in primary liver carcinoma. TCR beta cDNA was made from roughly 450 ng total RNA with a constant-region primer. TCR beta libraries came from three nested multiplex PCR rounds using slightly modified ARM-PCR. Investigators reported that the first two PCR rounds, at roughly 11 cycles each, used TRBV1-TRBV30 forward primers with a C-beta reverse primer. TCRdb reprocessed the multiplex PCR reads with MiXCR, giving one entry per CDR3 protein. There are around 88,000 distinct CDR3 sequences in the sample; approximately 68% occur only once, and 27% lies in the top ten. Co-extraction of both nucleic acids (RNA and DNA) used about 17-33 mg of unsorted bulk tissue. The sample consisted of tumor-adjacent normal liver tissue. These receptors were obtained from a man aged 35 to 55 with primary liver carcinoma and hepatitis B virus infection.

This clonotype was counted a single time. One end of the junction is discordant with germline, which a read error may explain. The rearrangement uses TRBV30 and TRBJ2-3; 8 bases match TRBD1. Germline V gene lookup returns CDR1 GTSNPN and CDR2 SVGIG (reference sequence). The CDR3 consists of 15 residues. The CDR3 region has the DNA TGTGCCTGGAGCCTAGGACAGGGAGGCACAGATATGCAGTATTTT. It specifies CAWSLGQGGTDMQYF.

Comments on this clonotype: A much more abundant neighbour one base away suggests this may be a read error. The rearrangement uses TRBV6-5 and TRBJ2-7; possible D gene TRBD2, 6 bases. The CDR3 runs 14 residues. Germline CDR1 reads MNHEY; CDR2 reads SVGAGI. The CDR3 DNA follows: TGTACCAGCATACGGGACGGGAGCTCCTACGAGCAGTACTTC. Translation: CTSIRDGSSYEQYF.

This clonotype showed up many times. The V gene is TRBV6-5, the J gene TRBJ2-1, with D tentatively TRBD1 (6 bases). CDR1 MNHEY and CDR2 SVGAGI come from the germline V gene. This CDR3 contains 14 residues. Deletions cut 6 bases from V and 5 bases from J, with 14 bases between. This chain's CDR3 is CASRIYRADNEQFF. In DNA, the CDR3 is TGTGCCAGCAGGATATACAGGGCCGACAATGAGCAGTTCTTC.

Concerning this clonotype: Mismatch with germline at one junction end may stem from a read error. The rearrangement links TRBV6-2 or TRBV6-3 to TRBJ2-7; TRBD1 might be the D (5 bases). Germline V gene lookup returns CDR1 MNHEY and CDR2 SVGEGT. The CDR3 is 16 amino acids. CDR3 sequence (DNA): TGTGCGAGCAACGGCGGCGCCAGGGCCTACTCCTACGAGCAGTACTTC. Translating it yields CASNGGARAYSYEQYF.

To note about this clonotype: At one end, the junction sequence differs from germline, possibly due to a read error. The chain uses TRBV6-1 and TRBJ2-3, with 7 bases that match TRBD2. The CDR3 consists of 16 residues. The germline V gene has CDR1 MNHNS and CDR2 SASEGT. The chain's CDR3 is CASSQLAGLTTDTHYF. As DNA, the CDR3 is TGTGCCAGCAGTCAATTAGCGGGTCTAACCACAGATACGCATTATTTC.

A remark on this clonotype: A much larger clone differs by one base, so this may be a read error. The chain is built from TRBV12-3 or TRBV12-4 and TRBJ1-2, with a possible D match to TRBD1 (6 bases). The length of the CDR3 is 15 residues. Trimming left V 7 bases short and J 4 bases short, with 19 bases between. The CDR3 spells CASNFMRGAGYGYTF. CDR3 coding DNA: TGTGCCAGCAATTTTATGAGGGGGGCCGGCTATGGCTACACCTTC.

This chain uses TRBV4-1 with TRBJ2-3; D not resolved. Trimming removed 4 bases from V and 7 bases from J, with 12 bases in between. The CDR3 totals 13 residues. CDR1 MGHRA and CDR2 YSYEKL come from the germline V gene. DNA of the CDR3: TGCGCCAGCAGCCTACCCGAGACTCATACGCAGTATTTT. Translating gives CASSLPETHTQYF.

Regarding this clonotype: The junction shows a germline mismatch at one end, possibly a read error. The gene calls are TRBV6-5 and TRBJ2-6; 8 bases are shared with TRBD1. CDR1 is MNHEY, CDR2 SVGAGI, per germline. The CDR3 contains 18 residues. CDR3 sequence (DNA): TGTGCCAGCAGTCTTTGGACAGGGATGAAAACTGGGGCCAACGTTCTGACCTTC. Amino acid sequence: CASSLWTGMKTGANVLTF.

Concerning this clonotype itself: This may be a read error: a much more frequent sequence differs by one nucleotide. The rearrangement uses TRBV12-3 or TRBV12-4 and TRBJ1-5, with 8 bases aligning to TRBD1. Trimming took 7 bases from V and 1 from J; bases not matched to a gene: 6. The CDR3 has 15 amino acids. The CDR3, as DNA: TGTGCCAGCAAGGCGACAGGGGACAGCAATCAGCCCCAGCATTTT. Protein product: CASKATGDSNQPQHF.

Comment on this clonotype: With a much larger clone just one base away, this may be a read error. The chain combines TRBV30 with TRBJ2-3; perhaps TRBD2 as D (5 bases). Germline assignment: CDR1 GTSNPN and CDR2 SVGIG (reference sequence). CDR3 length equals 13 residues. Trimming left V 4 bases short and J 4 bases short, with 12 bases between. CDR3 nucleotide sequence: TGTGCCTGGACCAAGGGAGTCGCAGATACGCAGTATTTT. Translating gives CAWTKGVADTQYF.

In regard to this clonotype: The CDR3 carries no conserved terminal phenylalanine or tryptophan, so it likely arises from a read error. The chain has TRBV14 and TRBJ1-6, with no clear D. V lost 6 bases and J 14 bases, leaving 14 bases between the germline ends. The CDR3 is 12 residues long. Looked up from germline, CDR1 is SGHDN and CDR2 is FVKESK. CDR3 nucleotides: TGTGCCAGCAGGCCGGGCACGAAGTCCCTCCACTAT. Amino acids: CASRPGTKSLHY.

This clonotype was detected once. The junction departs from germline at one end; a sequencing error may be responsible. This chain uses TRBV11-2 with TRBJ2-7; 8 positions agree with TRBD1. The germline gives CDR1 SGHAT, CDR2 FQNNGV. The CDR3 has 16 amino acids. The CDR3 bases are TGTGCCAACAGCCCCCCCCGGACAGGGTACATCTACGAGCAGTACTTC. It yields the protein CANSPPRTGYIYEQYF.

Worth noting for this clonotype: A junction end diverges from the germline sequence, so it may reflect a read error. The chain couples TRBV11-2 to TRBJ2-7; possible D gene TRBD1, 5 bases. This CDR3 region has 15 residues. The germline gives CDR1 SGHAT, CDR2 FQNNGV. CDR3 loop: CTSSFSYKGLYEQYF. CDR3 coding DNA: TGTACCAGCAGCTTCTCGTACAAGGGGCTCTACGAGCAGTACTTC.

As for this clonotype: A much larger clone lies a single base off, so this may be a read error. The chain uses TRBV14 and TRBJ1-2; D possibly corresponds to TRBD1 (5 bases). The CDR3 sequence is 14 residues long. Looked up from germline, CDR1 is SGHDN and CDR2 is FVKESK. CDR3 amino acids: CASSPLGGAYGHTF. The CDR3 DNA follows: TGTGCCAGCAGCCCCCTTGGGGGAGCCTATGGCCACACCTTC.

This clonotype occurred many times. The chain joins TRBV10-3 to TRBJ2-1; D not certain. The CDR3 sequence is 17 residues long. CDR1 and CDR2 (germline): ENHRY, SYGVKD. V was clipped by 0 bases and J by 0 bases, with 12 bases between them. The CDR3 here is CAISESGSWSSYNEQFF. The DNA of the CDR3 is TGTGCCATCAGTGAGTCGGGTAGCTGGAGCTCCTACAATGAGCAGTTCTTC.

A word on this clonotype: A junction end diverges from the germline sequence, so it may reflect a read error. The chain couples TRBV10-2 to TRBJ2-2; tentatively, D is TRBD1 or TRBD2 (5 bases each). The CDR3 runs to 14 residues. Germline CDR1 reads WSHSY; CDR2 reads SAAADI. This CDR3 is CASSVQGYTGELVF. Written as DNA, the CDR3 is TGCGCCAGCAGCGTGCAGGGATACACCGGGGAGCTGGTTTTT.

This clonotype was counted a single time. A much larger clone lies a single base off, so this may be a read error. The rearrangement links TRBV10-3 to TRBJ2-1; possible D gene TRBD2, 6 bases. The germline V gene encodes CDR1 ENHRY and CDR2 SYGVKD. CDR3 length: 14 amino acids. V lost 6 bases, J lost 7 bases, and 16 bases lay in between. DNA of the CDR3: TGTGCCATCAGGGAGGGAGTCCAGGGAAATGAGCAGTTCTTC. Translation gives CAIREGVQGNEQFF.

A remark on this clonotype: A read error may explain this, as a much larger clone is one base away. The V gene is TRBV7-3, the J gene TRBJ2-7; D call uncertain. This CDR3 has 15 amino acids. The germline CDR1 and CDR2 sequences are SGHTA and FQGTGA. V was pared by 5 bases and J by 0 bases, with 14 bases between. CDR3 sequence reads: CASSPDCGDSYEQYF. CDR3 nucleotides: TGTGCCAGCAGCCCAGACTGTGGGGACTCCTACGAGCAGTACTTC.

As to this clonotype: Because it lacks the conserved phenylalanine or tryptophan at the end, this CDR3 is likely a read error. The rearrangement links TRBV29-1 to TRBJ2-5, with 8 bases fitting TRBD1. The CDR3 has 15 residues. Germline-derived CDR1 and CDR2 are SQVTM and ANQGSEA. The trim removed 4 bases at V and 1 base at J, leaving 8 bases unmatched. This CDR3 reads CSVAGDRGRQETQYL. The CDR3 DNA is TGCAGCGTTGCTGGCGACAGGGGACGCCAAGAGACCCAGTACTTA.

This clonotype turned up a few times. As the CDR3 is not closed by the conserved phenylalanine or tryptophan, this likely results from a read error. The chain is built from TRBV4-2 and TRBJ2-5; D is undetermined. V was trimmed by 6 bases and J by 3 bases, leaving 14 bases between them. The V gene's germline CDR1 is LGHNA and CDR2 YNFKEQ. The length of the CDR3 is 14 residues. The CDR3 region is CASSPQAGEETQYS. Here the CDR3 DNA reads TGTGCCAGCAGTCCCCAGGCCGGAGAAGAGACCCAGTACTCC.

To note about this clonotype: One end of the junction does not line up with germline, which may come from a read error. The V and J genes are TRBV11-3 and TRBJ2-1; no firm D call. Germline lookup yields CDR1 SGHNT and CDR2 YENEEA. The CDR3 runs 14 residues. The CDR3 protein is CANSLGVSNNEQFF. CDR3 nucleotide sequence: TGTGCCAACAGCTTAGGCGTCTCGAACAATGAGCAGTTCTTC. The full variable domain, with the rest looked up from reference TRBV11-3 and TRBJ2-1, is EAGVVQSPRYKIIEKKQPVAFWCNPISGHNTLYWYLQNLGQGPELLIRYENEEAVDDSQLPKDRFSAERLKGVDSTLKIQPAELGDSAVYLCANSLGVSNNEQFFGPGTRLTVL.

For this clonotype: A read error may be the cause here, since a much bigger clone is one base away. The chain recombines TRBV21-1 with TRBJ1-1. TRBV21-1 is tagged as a pseudogene. The length of the CDR3 is 13 residues. For the CDR3, the DNA is TGTACCAGCAGCAAACGCGGGAACACTGAAGCTTTCTTT. Translation: CTSSKRGNTEAFF.

Comments on this clonotype: An end of the junction differs from the germline gene, which may be a read error. V gene TRBV14 combines with J gene TRBJ2-1, with D hard to call. This CDR3 region has 12 residues. The germline V gene encodes CDR1 SGHDN and CDR2 FVKESK. The CDR3 is CASSQTWNEQLF. Written as DNA, the CDR3 is TGTGCCAGCAGCCAAACTTGGAATGAGCAGCTCTTC.

Many counts were recorded for this clonotype. This chain joins TRBV7-8 and TRBJ2-7; D gene ambiguous. The germline V gene has CDR1 SGHVS and CDR2 FQNEAQ. V was clipped by 3 bases and J by 4 bases, with 7 bases between them. The CDR3 length is 12 residues. The DNA of the CDR3 is TGTGCCAGCAGCTTTACAGCATACGAGCAGTACTTC. This codes for CASSFTAYEQYF.

Note on this clonotype: Being one base from a much bigger clone, this may be a read error. The chain recombines TRBV28 with TRBJ1-5; TRBD1 matches at 7 bases. The CDR3 is made up of 14 amino acids. The germline V gene has CDR1 MDHEN and CDR2 SYDVKM. The J segment lost 6 bases and the V segment lost 7 bases, leaving 9 bases of the junction unmatched. The CDR3 sequence is CASKTTGVVQPQHF. CDR3 coding DNA: TGTGCCAGCAAGACTACAGGGGTAGTTCAGCCCCAGCATTTT.

Notes on this clonotype: At one boundary the junction diverges from the germline segment, which might be a read error. The rearrangement uses TRBV6-5 and TRBJ2-6, with D maybe TRBD1 (5 bases). Germline CDR1 and CDR2: MNHEY and SVGAGI. The CDR3 runs to 18 residues. CDR3 sequence reads: CASSLWREMKAGANLLTF. The CDR3 DNA sequence: TGCGCCAGCAGTCTTTGGAGAGAGATGAAAGCTGGGGCCAACCTCCTGACTTTC.

A remark on this clonotype: Sequence at one end of the junction differs from germline and may be a read error. V gene TRBV11-2 combines with J gene TRBJ2-7; 9 bases are shared with TRBD2. The CDR3 covers 14 residues. Germline V gene sequence: CDR1 SGHAT, CDR2 FQNNGV. In DNA form, the CDR3 reads TGTGCCAACAGCTCTAGCGGGGACCGCCACGAGCAGTACTTC. Encoded protein: CANSSSGDRHEQYF. Full variable domain (missing parts from reference TRBV11-2 and TRBJ2-7): EAGVAQSPRYKIIEKRQSVAFWCNPISGHATLYWYQQILGQGPKLLIQFQNNGVVDDSQLPKDRFSAERLKGVDSTLKIQPAKLEDSAVYLCANSSSGDRHEQYFGPGTRLTVT.

This clonotype showed up many times. The gene calls are TRBV29-1 and TRBJ2-5; D may be TRBD1 or TRBD2 (5 bases each). The CDR3 is 14 amino acids. In germline, CDR1 is SQVTM, CDR2 ANQGSEA. The V end was cut by 6 bases, the J end by 4 bases, with 18 bases between. The CDR3 is CSVNGAEAPETQYF. In DNA, the CDR3 is TGCAGCGTCAACGGGGCCGAGGCCCCAGAGACCCAGTACTTC.

This clonotype was found many times. The chain carries TRBV10-3 and TRBJ2-7, with 8 bases identical to TRBD2. V shed 10 bases, J shed 5 bases, and the junction held 13 bases outside the gene matches. This CDR3 has 14 residues. Germline V gene sequence: CDR1 ENHRY, CDR2 SYGVKD. The CDR3 sequence is CATSTSVGLDEQYF. The CDR3, as DNA: TGTGCCACGTCGACTAGCGTGGGCCTGGACGAGCAGTACTTC.